These 14 T cell receptor beta chains were all obtained from the same sample, sequenced in a study of OX40 agonist ivuxolimab in advanced cancers. TCRdb's table, derived via immunoSEQ multiplex PCR, lists solely in-frame clones and lacks some. The sample lists tens of thousands of clones; roughly four fifths were seen once. The sequencing here drew on CD4+ or CD8+ T cells sorted from blood, taken in a trial of the OX40 agonist ivuxolimab. The receptor source for this set is an adult with an advanced solid tumor such as melanoma, head and neck, liver or kidney cancer.

This chain joins TRBV7-9 and TRBJ1-3; no reliable D call. CDR3 length equals 17 residues. Germline CDR1 is SEHNR and CDR2 is FQNEAQ (reference sequence). V dropped 2 bases and J dropped 0 bases, with 14 bases sitting between them. CDR3 protein: CASSLLGRVFSGNTIYF. In nucleotides, the CDR3 is TGTGCCAGCAGCTTACTCGGTCGGGTTTTCTCTGGAAACACCATATATTTT.

V is TRBV18 and J is TRBJ1-1; D possibly corresponds to TRBD1 (5 bases). CDR3 length equals 13 residues. V lost 3 bases to trimming and J lost 2 bases, with 7 bases between them. Germline V CDR1 and CDR2: KGHSH, LQKENI. DNA for the CDR3: TGTGCCAGCTCACCCCGGGACAACACTGAAGCTTTCTTT. Translating gives CASSPRDNTEAFF.

The chain combines TRBV19 with TRBJ1-2; D uncertain. V lost 6 bases and J 2 bases, leaving 13 bases between the germline ends. The CDR3 has 14 residues. Looked up from germline, CDR1 is LNHDA and CDR2 is SQIVND (reference sequence). The CDR3 sequence is CASSLRHLNYGYTF. In DNA form, the CDR3 reads TGTGCCAGTAGCCTCCGACACCTCAACTATGGCTACACCTTC.

This clone was recorded only once. This chain connects TRBV5-4 to TRBJ2-7; D not certain. CDR1 SGHNT and CDR2 YYREEE come from the germline V gene (reference sequence). V shed 0 bases and J shed 2 bases, with 9 bases lying between them. The CDR3 is 14 amino acids. CDR3 in amino acids: CASSLATAAYEQYF. The CDR3 DNA sequence: TGTGCCAGCAGCTTGGCCACAGCCGCCTACGAGCAGTACTTC.

This chain connects TRBV5-6 to TRBJ1-6; no clear D gene. V was pared by 2 bases and J by 9 bases, with 15 bases between. The CDR3 runs to 15 residues. Germline V gene data show CDR1 as SGHDT and CDR2 as YYEEEE. CDR3 DNA: TGTGCCAGCAGCTTAGGACCCAGAGGTGCTTCACCCCTCCACTTT. It is translated as CASSLGPRGASPLHF.

The chain links TRBV6-5 to TRBJ1-5, with D perhaps matching TRBD1 (5 bases). The V and J ends lost 2 bases and 3 bases respectively, with 8 bases between them. CDR1 MNHEY and CDR2 SVGAGI come from the germline V gene. This CDR3 is built from 14 residues. The CDR3 loop is CASSYGHPNQPQHF. CDR3 bases: TGTGCCAGCAGTTACGGACACCCCAATCAGCCCCAGCATTTT.

This chain links TRBV11-2 with TRBJ1-1, with D unresolved. This CDR3 contains 15 residues. V was shortened by 2 bases and J by 4 bases, with 14 bases between the two germline ends. Germline V CDR1 and CDR2: SGHAT, FQNNGV. The CDR3 spells CASSLIPSGATEAFF. The CDR3 DNA reads as TGTGCCAGCAGCTTAATTCCATCGGGAGCCACTGAAGCTTTCTTT.

CDR3 amino acids: CASTLSENTEAFF. The CDR3 DNA reads TGTGCCAGCACCCTATCCGAAAACACTGAAGCTTTCTTT. V usage is TRBV7-9 and J usage is TRBJ1-1; D gene unclear. V lost 7 bases and J 2 bases, leaving 11 bases between the germline ends. CDR3 length: 13 residues. Germline loops: CDR1 SEHNR, CDR2 FQNEAQ (reference sequence).

This clone was picked up one time. V gene TRBV19 combines with J gene TRBJ2-7, with 9 bases fitting TRBD2. V trimming: 3 bases; J trimming: 6 bases; junction bases outside the gene matches: 6. Germline V gene data show CDR1 as LNHDA and CDR2 as SQIVND (reference sequence). The CDR3 runs to 14 residues. Written as DNA, the CDR3 is TGTGCCAGTAGTATGGCTAGCGGGGAAGGCGAGCAGTACGTC. Protein: CASSMASGEGEQYV.

The chain employs TRBV7-2 and TRBJ1-2; D call uncertain. Trimming stripped 6 bases from V and 1 base from J, with 15 bases between. The V gene's germline CDR1 is SGHTA and CDR2 FQGNSA. This CDR3 has 15 residues. The CDR3 nucleotides read TGTGCCAGCAGTTCACGGGCAGACTTTAACTATGGCTACACCTTC. This sequence encodes CASSSRADFNYGYTF.

The V call is TRBV11-2, the J call TRBJ1-4; D is unresolved. Deletions cut 5 bases from V and 4 bases from J, with 14 bases between. Per germline, CDR1 SGHAT and CDR2 FQNNGV. This CDR3 contains 15 residues. The CDR3 bases are TGTGCCAGCAGCCCAAGAGGACGTGGTAATGAAAAACTGTTTTTT. Translation gives CASSPRGRGNEKLFF.

The chain is built from TRBV28 and TRBJ2-4, with D perhaps TRBD2 (6 bases). Germline values: CDR1 MDHEN, CDR2 SYDVKM. V was pared by 6 bases and J by 0 bases, with 9 bases between. The CDR3 contains 14 residues. The CDR3 spells CASREGLAKNIQYF. The DNA of the CDR3 is TGTGCCAGCAGGGAGGGTCTAGCCAAAAACATTCAGTACTTC.

This clone was observed once. The chain joins TRBV19 to TRBJ2-7; 9 bases match TRBD2. Germline trimming cut 6 bases from V and 5 bases from J; bases unmatched to any gene: 11. The length of the CDR3 is 15 residues. Per germline, CDR1 LNHDA and CDR2 SQIVND (reference sequence). CDR3 sequence: CASRSGAGGPDEQYF. For the CDR3, the DNA is TGTGCCAGTAGAAGCGGGGCGGGAGGGCCGGACGAGCAGTACTTC.

The V call is TRBV6-1, the J call TRBJ1-2, with D tentatively TRBD1 (6 bases). The CDR3 has 15 amino acids. V lost 5 bases to trimming and J lost 6 bases, with 19 bases between them. Germline V lookup: CDR1 MNHNS, CDR2 SASEGT. This CDR3 is CASSSRQEVADGYTF. In nucleotides, the CDR3 is TGTGCCAGCAGTTCACGACAGGAGGTGGCGGATGGCTACACCTTC.